One sample yielded the 32 T cell receptor beta chains listed below, sequenced in a study of blood T cell repertoires in COVID-19. Clones were read by immunoSEQ multiplex PCR, and TCRdb kept only the in-frame ones, dropping some. Here the sample spans 350,000 or so clones, under 95% being singletons. The specimen sequenced was PBMCs or T cells enriched from blood (not recorded which). These receptors were obtained from a woman in her 30s who had recovered from COVID-19.

The sample holds one count of this clone. The J gene is TRBJ2-3, the V gene TRBV4-2; 11 nucleotides align to TRBD1. This CDR3 comprises 13 residues. The J segment lost 5 bases and the V segment lost 8 bases, leaving 3 bases of the junction unmatched. Germline loops: CDR1 LGHNA, CDR2 YNFKEQ. CDR3 bases: TGTGCCAGCGCGGGACAGGGGGTAGATACGCAGTATTTT. The encoded protein is CASAGQGVDTQYF.

V gene TRBV10-3 combines with J gene TRBJ1-5; no reliable D call. This CDR3 region has 15 residues. Per germline, CDR1 ENHRY and CDR2 SYGVKD. V shed 0 bases and J shed 3 bases, with 9 bases lying between them. The CDR3 reads CAISESSYFNQPQHF. The DNA for the CDR3 is TGTGCCATCAGTGAGTCGAGCTATTTCAATCAGCCCCAGCATTTT.

The chain couples TRBV5-1 to TRBJ2-2; D unresolved. The CDR3 length is 15 residues. V lost 6 bases, J lost 3 bases, and 15 bases lay in between. Per germline, CDR1 SGHRS and CDR2 YFSETQ. CDR3 loop: CASTLDAEHTGELFF. As DNA, the CDR3 is TGCGCCAGCACCCTTGATGCAGAACACACCGGGGAGCTGTTTTTT.

CDR3: CASSQLSGPTYNEQFF. CDR3 nucleotide sequence: TGTGCCAGCAGCCAACTCAGCGGGCCTACCTACAATGAGCAGTTCTTC. V gene TRBV7-9 combines with J gene TRBJ2-1, with D perhaps matching TRBD2 (6 bases). Germline-derived CDR1 and CDR2 are SEHNR and FQNEAQ (reference sequence). The V gene lost 5 bases and the J gene lost 2 bases, with 16 bases spanning the gap. CDR3 length equals 16 residues.

The chain links TRBV2 to TRBJ2-7; 9 bases agree with TRBD1. CDR1 is SNHLY, CDR2 FYNNEI, per germline. J gave up 12 bases and V 4 bases, and 4 bases lay outside the gene matches. The length of the CDR3 is 11 residues. This chain's CDR3 is CASSGTGVTYF. CDR3 DNA sequence: TGTGCCAGCAGTGGGACAGGGGTAACGTACTTC.

This clone was counted once. The chain combines TRBV7-9 with TRBJ1-2, with D possibly matching TRBD1 (5 bases). Germline V gene lookup returns CDR1 SEHNR and CDR2 FQNEAQ (reference sequence). V shed 8 bases and J shed 1 base, with 8 bases lying between them. The CDR3 is 12 residues long. The DNA for the CDR3 is TGTGCCAGCCGGGGGGTTAACTATGGCTACACCTTC. As protein: CASRGVNYGYTF. Full variable domain (missing parts from reference TRBV7-9 and TRBJ1-2): DTGVSQNPRHKITKRGQNVTFRCDPISEHNRLYWYRQTLGQGPEFLTYFQNEAQLEKSRLLSDRFSAERPKGSFSTLEIQRTEQGDSAMYLCASRGVNYGYTFGSGTRLTVV.

This chain joins TRBV3-1 (or the pseudogene TRBV3-2) and TRBJ1-3; D unclear. V gave up 3 bases and J gave up 4 bases, with 13 bases separating them. Per the germline V gene, CDR1 is LGHDT and CDR2 is YNNKEL (reference sequence). The CDR3 has 15 amino acids. The CDR3: CASSHHSNGGNTIYF. For the CDR3, the DNA is TGTGCCAGCAGCCATCACAGCAATGGAGGAAACACCATATATTTT.

The chain joins TRBV9 to TRBJ2-2, with no clear D. Trimming removed 0 bases from V and 5 bases from J, with 5 bases in between. Germline V CDR1 and CDR2: SGDLS, YYNGEE. The CDR3 extends over 13 amino acids. The DNA for the CDR3 is TGTGCCAGCAGCGTAGACCGGACCGGGGAGCTGTTTTTT. As protein: CASSVDRTGELFF.

The V gene is TRBV5-3, the J gene TRBJ2-3; 9 bases fit TRBD2. TRBV5-3 is placed among ORFs of uncertain function. The junction had 20 bases not matched to a gene; V was cut back by 8 bases and J by 4 bases. The CDR3 runs to 18 residues. The CDR3, as DNA: TGTGCCAGTCCGGTGGGGCGGGGGGGCCCGGCATGGTCAGATACGCAGTATTTT. Protein: CASPVGRGGPAWSDTQYF.

This rearrangement joins TRBV28 to TRBJ1-1, with D possibly being TRBD1 (5 bases). V lost 4 bases, J lost 2 bases, and 14 bases lay in between. Germline V gene lookup returns CDR1 MDHEN and CDR2 SYDVKM. The CDR3 spans 15 residues. The DNA for the CDR3 is TGTGCCAGCAGTTCGCCTCAGGGTTATAACACTGAAGCTTTCTTT. Residues: CASSSPQGYNTEAFF.

The rearrangement links TRBV19 to TRBJ1-2; the D gene is possibly TRBD1 (5 bases). From germline, CDR1 is LNHDA and CDR2 SQIVND (reference sequence). Trimming pared 10 bases from V and 7 bases from J, leaving 16 bases between. This CDR3 is built from 12 residues. CDR3 nucleotides: TGTGCCACCTCCTCGGGGGGACTTGGCTACACCTTC. Amino acid sequence: CATSSGGLGYTF. Full variable domain (rest looked up from reference TRBV19 and TRBJ1-2): DGGITQSPKYLFRKEGQNVTLSCEQNLNHDAMYWYRQDPGQGLRLIYYSQIVNDFQKGDIAEGYSVSREKKESFPLTVTSAQKNPTAFYLCATSSGGLGYTFGSGTRLTVV.

This clone was counted between two and nine times. The genes are TRBV27 and TRBJ2-7, with D possibly TRBD1 on 6 matching bases. Germline CDR1 reads MNHEY; CDR2 reads SMNVEV (reference sequence). This CDR3 contains 12 residues. Trimming cost V 8 bases and J 3 bases, with 11 bases left between them. The CDR3 region is CASSTGFYEQYF. The CDR3 DNA reads TGTGCCAGCTCTACAGGGTTCTACGAGCAGTACTTC.

CDR3 bases: TGTGCCAGCAGCTTCGGGACAGGGGGTTGCGCGTCCAAAAACATTCAGTACTTC. Its translation is CASSFGTGGCASKNIQYF. The J gene is TRBJ2-4, the V gene TRBV12-1; the DNA was not used to check the table's D call, TRBD1. TRBV12-1 is described as a pseudogene. This CDR3 has 18 amino acids.

This clone was seen a single time. This chain connects TRBV9 to TRBJ2-5, with 8 bases fitting TRBD1. CDR1 is SGDLS, CDR2 YYNGEE, per germline. The CDR3 totals 16 residues. The V and J ends lost 0 bases and 1 base, in that order; junction bases with no gene match: 5. The CDR3 is CASSVAFQGAQETQYF. The DNA of the CDR3 is TGTGCCAGCAGCGTAGCCTTTCAGGGGGCCCAAGAGACCCAGTACTTC.

The chain employs TRBV5-1 and TRBJ1-2, with 10 nucleotides matching TRBD1. Germline loops: CDR1 SGHRS, CDR2 YFSETQ. The CDR3 runs to 15 residues. V was clipped by 0 bases and J by 8 bases; unmatched bases: 7. The CDR3 reads CASSLGAGTGEGYTF. The CDR3 DNA reads TGCGCCAGCAGCTTGGGGGCTGGGACAGGGGAAGGCTACACCTTC.

V and J are TRBV7-3 and TRBJ2-1; 7 bases fit TRBD1. The CDR3 spans 13 residues. Trimming cost V 4 bases and J 5 bases; bases outside gene matches: 2. Germline V gives CDR1 SGHTA, CDR2 FQGTGA. The CDR3 loop is CASSSTGDNEQFF. The CDR3 nucleotides are TGTGCCAGCAGCTCCACAGGGGACAATGAGCAGTTCTTC.

This sequence joins TRBV4-2 and TRBJ2-1; TRBD2 might be the D (6 bases). Germline CDR1 is LGHNA and CDR2 is YNFKEQ. This CDR3 is built from 13 residues. V lost 7 bases and J 10 bases, leaving 17 bases between the germline ends. CDR3 nucleotides: TGTGCCAGCACCAGGTGGACTACCGAGGAGCAGTTCTTC. Translating gives CASTRWTTEEQFF.

To note about this clone: The same CDR3 can be traced to other DNA sequences in this sample. This sequence joins TRBV19 and TRBJ2-7; 8 positions match TRBD1. Germline V lookup: CDR1 LNHDA, CDR2 SQIVND (reference sequence). CDR3 size: 14 residues. J gave up 4 bases and V 3 bases, and 5 bases lay outside the gene matches. The CDR3 is CASSMGQGAYEQYF. The DNA for the CDR3 is TGTGCCAGTAGTATGGGGCAGGGGGCATACGAGCAGTACTTC. Based on the CDR3 plus reference TRBV19 and TRBJ2-7, the full variable domain is DGGITQSPKYLFRKEGQNVTLSCEQNLNHDAMYWYRQDPGQGLRLIYYSQIVNDFQKGDIAEGYSVSREKKESFPLTVTSAQKNPTAFYLCASSMGQGAYEQYFGPGTRLTVT.

The table lists this clone with a count of one. The chain has TRBV28 and TRBJ1-1, with a possible D match to TRBD1 (5 bases). The CDR3 contains 13 residues. The V end lost 6 bases, the J end lost 1 base, and 9 bases lay between the germline ends. The germline gives CDR1 MDHEN, CDR2 SYDVKM. The CDR3 nucleotides are TGTGCCAGCAGGTCCGACAGGAACACTGAAGCTTTCTTT. It translates to CASRSDRNTEAFF. Complete variable domain (other parts from reference TRBV28 and TRBJ1-1): DVKVTQSSRYLVKRTGEKVFLECVQDMDHENMFWYRQDPGLGLRLIYFSYDVKMKEKGDIPEGYSVSREKKERFSLILESASTNQTSMYLCASRSDRNTEAFFGQGTRLTVV.

This clone occurred once. The rearrangement links TRBV3-1 (or the pseudogene TRBV3-2) to TRBJ1-6, with D hard to call. The V and J ends lost 4 bases and 0 bases respectively, with 28 bases between them. Germline V gene sequence: CDR1 LGHDT, CDR2 YNNKEL (reference sequence). There are 22 residues in the CDR3. The CDR3 here is CASSRDAEQLKPVGSYNSPLHF. The CDR3 DNA reads TGTGCCAGCAGCCGAGACGCCGAACAGCTAAAGCCGGTCGGCTCCTATAATTCACCCCTCCACTTT.

The chain joins TRBV28 to TRBJ1-4; 7 bases agree with TRBD1. This CDR3 comprises 14 residues. In germline, CDR1 is MDHEN, CDR2 SYDVKM. V dropped 4 bases and J dropped 6; count of bases not matched to a gene: 5. Written as DNA, the CDR3 is TGTGCCAGCAGTTCAGGGGGAAAGGATGAAAAACTGTTTTTT. It encodes CASSSGGKDEKLFF.

CDR3 amino acids: CASSPDMGQSPLHF. The CDR3 nucleotides read TGTGCCAGCAGCCCCGACATGGGACAATCACCCCTCCACTTT. The chain couples TRBV9 to TRBJ1-6; D may be TRBD1 (6 bases). The V gene's germline CDR1 is SGDLS and CDR2 YYNGEE. This CDR3 spans 14 amino acids. V was trimmed by 4 bases and J by 10 bases, leaving 15 bases between them. Combining the CDR3 with reference TRBV9 and TRBJ1-6 gives the whole variable domain DSGVTQTPKHLITATGQRVTLRCSPRSGDLSVYWYQQSLDQGLQFLIQYYNGEERAKGNILERFSAQQFPDLHSELNLSSLELGDSALYFCASSPDMGQSPLHFGNGTRLTVT.

J is TRBJ1-5 and V is TRBV28; D is unresolved. V was cut by 5 bases and J by 4 bases, with 15 bases left in between. CDR3 size: 15 residues. The germline CDR1 and CDR2 sequences are MDHEN and SYDVKM. CDR3 loop: CASSRLDIFNQPQHF. In DNA, the CDR3 is TGTGCCAGCAGTCGACTTGATATATTTAATCAGCCCCAGCATTTT.

The gene calls are TRBV5-1 and TRBJ2-7; 8 bases map to TRBD2. The CDR3 covers 12 residues. The germline CDR1 and CDR2 sequences are SGHRS and YFSETQ. V lost 4 bases and J lost 4; bases outside the gene matches: 1. CDR3 in DNA: TGCGCCAGCAGCCCGGGGGGGTACGAGCAGTACTTC. Protein product: CASSPGGYEQYF.

The V call is TRBV11-2, the J call TRBJ2-5, with unresolved D. Germline V gene sequence: CDR1 SGHAT, CDR2 FQNNGV. The CDR3 loop spans 12 amino acids. V lost 1 base, J lost 5 bases, and 5 bases lay in between. CDR3 nucleotide sequence: TGTGCCAGCAGCTTAGTTCGGGAGACCCAGTACTTC. This sequence encodes CASSLVRETQYF.

J is TRBJ2-3 and V is TRBV19; tentative D call: TRBD2 (7 bases). V shed 3 bases and J shed 5 bases, with 15 bases lying between them. Germline V gene sequence: CDR1 LNHDA, CDR2 SQIVND (reference sequence). CDR3 length equals 15 residues. Here the CDR3 reads CASSMGGGRGDTQYF. CDR3 nucleotide sequence: TGTGCCAGTAGTATGGGGGGGGGCCGAGGAGATACGCAGTATTTT.

The chain combines TRBV2 with TRBJ1-2, with D possibly being TRBD1 (6 bases). CDR3 size: 14 residues. Germline V gives CDR1 SNHLY, CDR2 FYNNEI. Deletions cut 4 bases from V and 0 bases from J, with 9 bases between. The CDR3: CASSARTANYGYTF. The CDR3 DNA reads as TGTGCCAGCAGTGCGAGGACAGCTAACTATGGCTACACCTTC.

This clone was found once. This sequence joins TRBV11-3 and TRBJ2-7; D may be TRBD2 (6 bases). The germline V gene has CDR1 SGHNT and CDR2 YENEEA. V lost 5 bases and J 0 bases, leaving 14 bases between the germline ends. This CDR3 is 15 amino acids long. This chain's CDR3 is CASSQRGRNSYEQYF. The CDR3 bases are TGTGCCAGCAGCCAGAGAGGGAGGAACTCCTACGAGCAGTACTTC. The variable domain in full, completed from reference TRBV11-3 and TRBJ2-7, reads EAGVVQSPRYKIIEKKQPVAFWCNPISGHNTLYWYLQNLGQGPELLIRYENEEAVDDSQLPKDRFSAERLKGVDSTLKIQPAELGDSAVYLCASSQRGRNSYEQYFGPGTRLTVT.

In its sample, this clone was seen once. The chain recombines TRBV11-2 with TRBJ1-5; perhaps TRBD1 as D (5 bases). Trimming shortened V by 5 bases and J by 4 bases, and 12 bases separated the two germline ends. Germline V lookup: CDR1 SGHAT, CDR2 FQNNGV. CDR3 length: 14 residues. The CDR3 sequence is CASSTLGPNQPQHF. In DNA, the CDR3 is TGTGCCAGCAGCACCCTGGGGCCTAATCAGCCCCAGCATTTT.

This rearrangement joins TRBV5-1 to TRBJ2-5; D might be TRBD2 (7 bases). Germline CDR1 is SGHRS and CDR2 is YFSETQ. There are 14 residues in the CDR3. V was cut by 4 bases and J by 6 bases, with 16 bases left in between. The CDR3 DNA reads TGCGCCAGCAGCCCCGTCGGGGGGCTGAAGACCCAGTACTTC. It codes for CASSPVGGLKTQYF.

This chain joins TRBV28 and TRBJ2-5; 10 positions match TRBD2. CDR3 length: 14 residues. Germline V gene sequence: CDR1 MDHEN, CDR2 SYDVKM. The ends lost 5 bases at V and 5 bases at J; junction bases unmatched: 5. CDR3 nucleotide sequence: TGTGCCAGCAGTGCTAGCGGGAGATGGGAGACCCAGTACTTC. Translated, it gives CASSASGRWETQYF.

J is TRBJ2-3 and V is TRBV10-3, with 8 positions matching TRBD2. CDR1 is ENHRY, CDR2 SYGVKD, per germline. The CDR3 has 16 residues. The trim removed 2 bases at V and 6 bases at J, leaving 10 bases unmatched. Written as DNA, the CDR3 is TGTGCCATCAGTGAGCGAGCGGGAGTGAGGGGGGATACGCAGTATTTT. Translating gives CAISERAGVRGDTQYF.